This T cell receptor beta chain emerged from a study of blood T cell repertoires in COVID-19. In the study overall: Whether acute or convalescent, the COVID-19 samples came from the United States, Italy and Spain. T cells, B-cell-depleted T cells, or PBMCs provided the cDNA or gDNA that served as material.

Trimming removed 1 base at V and 6 bases at J, with 20 bases between. This CDR3 comprises 17 residues. CDR1 and CDR2 (germline): MGHRA, YSYEKL. Cohort placement rested on clinical history that participants reported themselves. In the study's own analysis: Amplification of reference gene primers provided the estimated nucleated cell counts. Repertoires were generated with immunoSEQ multiplex PCR, while TCRdb's copy carries only in-frame clones and drops some. Clone size and the V and J calls come from that table; the DNA yielded D and trimming. The sample shows hundreds of thousands of clones, roughly 86% of them seen only once.

The sequence was obtained from a woman aged 50 to 60 who had recovered from COVID-19. V is TRBV4-1 and J is TRBJ2-3; D unclear. Sequencing used PBMCs or T cells enriched from blood (not recorded which). Written as DNA, the CDR3 is TGCGCCAGCAGCCAAGCAATTCAGACTCGTAACGCGGATACGCAGTATTTT. This gives the protein CASSQAIQTRNADTQYF.